Listed below are T cell receptor beta chains from one sample, sequenced in a study of T cells in Graves' hyperthyroidism and ophthalmopathy. TCRdb re-analysed the multiplex PCR reads in MiXCR, keeping a single row per CDR3 protein. The table records roughly 300,000 distinct CDR3 sequences, 21% of them present only once. The sequenced sample consisted of blood. Source of these receptors: a woman in her forties or fifties with Graves' hyperthyroidism. The CDR3 runs from the conserved cysteine through the conserved F or W. The order of the fields is V gene, clone size, D gene, J gene, CDR3 protein, CDR3 DNA. A D gene is named only where the DNA matches it firmly. Some rows have no size entry. The others give once, few or many, or a class for an expanded clone.

TRBV7-6	few	TRBD1	TRBJ2-7	CASSSSGTGGSEQYF	TGTGCCAGCAGCTCCTCCGGGACAGGGGGGAGTGAGCAGTACTTC
TRBV7-2	.	TRBD1	TRBJ1-1	CASSSGTGLNTEAFF	TGTGCCAGCAGCTCCGGGACAGGATTGAACACTGAAGCTTTCTTT
TRBV12-3/TRBV12-4	many	TRBD1	TRBJ2-2	CASSYGTENTGELFF	TGTGCCAGCAGTTACGGGACAGAGAACACCGGGGAGCTGTTTTTT
TRBV7-9	.	.	TRBJ2-3	CASSLVGRTRTDTQYF	TGTGCCAGCAGCTTAGTGGGCAGGACCCGCACAGATACGCAGTATTTT
TRBV12-3/TRBV12-4	many	TRBD1	TRBJ1-1	CASRRDRVTEAFF	TGCGCCAGCAGAAGGGACAGGGTCACTGAAGCTTTCTTT
TRBV6-1	many	.	TRBJ2-5	CAVQPGETQYF	TGTGCCGTCCAGCCGGGGGAGACCCAGTACTTC
TRBV4-2	once	TRBD2	TRBJ2-2	CASSPGLVDTGELFF	TGTGCCAGCAGTCCCGGACTAGTGGACACCGGGGAGCTGTTTTTT
TRBV3-1	many	.	TRBJ1-6	CASSPVRSHNSPLHF	TGTGCCAGCAGCCCCGTTCGTTCGCATAATTCACCCCTCCACTTT
TRBV5-1	few	.	TRBJ2-2	CASRLVGPNTGELFF	TGCGCCAGCAGATTAGTAGGACCGAACACCGGGGAGCTGTTTTTT
TRBV5-6	many	TRBD1	TRBJ2-7	CASSLPGTGGAYEQYF	TGTGCCAGCAGCTTGCCCGGGACAGGGGGCGCCTACGAGCAGTACTTC
TRBV28	many	TRBD1	TRBJ2-6	CASSFPGQGASGANVLTF	TGTGCCAGCAGTTTCCCGGGACAGGGGGCGTCTGGGGCCAACGTCCTGACTTTC
TRBV6-1	few	.	TRBJ2-2	CASRGNTGELFF	TGTGCCAGCAGGGGGAACACCGGGGAGCTGTTTTTT
TRBV19	.	TRBD1	TRBJ1-2	CASSGRTTGVHGYTF	TGTGCCAGTAGTGGGCGGACTACAGGGGTTCATGGCTACACCTTC
TRBV5-1	many	TRBD1	TRBJ1-1	CASSLGDRDTEAFF	TGCGCCAGCAGCTTGGGGGACAGAGACACTGAAGCTTTCTTT
TRBV2	many	.	TRBJ1-2	CASSEGMIYGYTF	TGTGCCAGCAGTGAAGGGATGATCTATGGCTACACCTTC
TRBV20-1	.	.	TRBJ2-3	CSAWAPEGTDTQYF	TGCAGTGCCTGGGCCCCAGAGGGCACAGATACGCAGTATTTT
TRBV6-4	few	.	TRBJ1-2	CASSDGGPDYGYTF	TGTGCCAGCAGTGATGGGGGACCGGACTATGGCTACACCTTC
TRBV28	many	TRBD2	TRBJ2-5	CASSTSGTSGRQTQYF	TGTGCCAGCAGTACCTCCGGGACTAGCGGAAGACAGACCCAGTACTTC
TRBV27	few	.	TRBJ2-1	CASTPSGPSREQFF	TGTGCCAGCACCCCTTCGGGGCCCTCGCGGGAGCAGTTCTTC
TRBV27	many	.	TRBJ2-3	CASSGLQGVSTDTQYF	TGTGCCAGCAGTGGCCTCCAAGGGGTTAGCACAGATACGCAGTATTTT
TRBV12-3/TRBV12-4	many	.	TRBJ2-7	CAITMAGETLQYF	TGTGCCATCACGATGGCAGGAGAAACCCTGCAGTACTTC
TRBV10-1	many	.	TRBJ2-1	CASSETRESANEQFF	TGCGCCAGCAGTGAGACCCGGGAGAGCGCGAATGAGCAGTTCTTC
TRBV20-1	many	.	TRBJ1-1	CSARRLNTEAFF	TGCAGTGCTAGGCGGCTGAACACTGAAGCTTTCTTT
TRBV28	many	TRBD2	TRBJ2-7	CASSLRTSVAYEQYF	TGTGCCAGCAGTTTACGGACTAGCGTTGCCTACGAGCAGTACTTC
TRBV5-8	.	.	TRBJ1-2	CASSPADRAPNYGYTF	TGTGCCAGCAGCCCAGCGGACAGAGCCCCTAACTATGGCTACACCTTC
TRBV10-3	.	TRBD2	TRBJ2-1	CAISGSAGGTYNEQFF	TGTGCCATCAGTGGGTCGGCGGGGGGGACATACAATGAGCAGTTCTTC
TRBV19	few	.	TRBJ1-5	CASRYHRDGNQPQHF	TGTGCCAGTAGGTACCACAGGGACGGCAATCAGCCCCAGCATTTT
TRBV28	.	.	TRBJ2-1	CASSFAVKWGMHEQFF	TGTGCCAGCAGTTTTGCGGTTAAGTGGGGAATGCATGAGCAGTTCTTC
TRBV18	many	TRBD2	TRBJ2-7	CASSGTSGRANEQYF	TGTGCCAGCTCCGGGACTAGCGGGAGGGCCAACGAGCAGTACTTC
TRBV11-3	.	TRBD1	TRBJ2-1	CASSSRDRGYNEQFF	TGTGCCAGCAGCTCCCGGGACAGGGGTTACAATGAGCAGTTCTTC
TRBV28	many	TRBD1	TRBJ2-7	CASRAGTGWSEQYF	TGTGCCAGCAGAGCCGGGACAGGGTGGTCCGAGCAGTACTTC
TRBV29-1	.	TRBD1	TRBJ1-2	CSVGTGTDYGYTF	TGCAGCGTTGGAACCGGGACAGACTATGGCTACACCTTC
TRBV5-1	few	.	TRBJ2-2	CASSLDTTNTGELFF	TGCGCCAGCAGCCTGGACACCACGAACACCGGGGAGCTGTTTTTT
TRBV7-8	many	.	TRBJ2-3	CASRQLKGESTDTQYF	TGTGCCAGCCGCCAGTTGAAGGGGGAGAGCACAGATACGCAGTATTTT
TRBV14	.	TRBD2	TRBJ2-1	CASSQDYGGYKFF	TGTGCCAGCAGCCAAGATTACGGGGGGTATAAGTTCTTC
TRBV12-3/TRBV12-4	many	TRBD1	TRBJ1-4	CASSLRTGREKLFF	TGTGCCAGCAGTTTACGGACAGGGCGCGAAAAACTGTTTTTT
TRBV12-3/TRBV12-4	.	TRBD1	TRBJ1-6	CASSLGGQLNSPLHF	TGTGCCAGCAGTTTAGGGGGACAGCTTAATTCACCCCTCCACTTT
TRBV13	few	TRBD2	TRBJ2-7	CASSLVAGGPREQYF	TGTGCCAGCAGCTTAGTGGCGGGAGGGCCGAGGGAGCAGTACTTC
TRBV7-2	many	.	TRBJ1-5	CASSSGLYQPQHF	TGTGCCAGCAGCTCTGGGCTATATCAGCCCCAGCATTTT
TRBV20-1	.	.	TRBJ2-2	CSASDTATGELFF	TGCAGTGCGTCCGATACAGCCACCGGGGAGCTGTTTTTT
TRBV29-1	.	TRBD1	TRBJ1-5	CSVAAGGNQPQHF	TGCAGCGTTGCGGCAGGGGGAAATCAGCCCCAGCATTTT
TRBV7-9	many	.	TRBJ1-2	CASSPAGLNYGYTF	TGTGCCAGCAGCCCGGCTGGACTGAACTATGGCTACACCTTC
TRBV6-1	many	TRBD2	TRBJ2-3	CASEGLGADTQYF	TGTGCCAGCGAGGGACTAGGGGCAGATACGCAGTATTTT